Below are 7 T cell receptor beta chains sequenced from a single sample in a study of blood T cell repertoires in COVID-19. The repertoire was sequenced with immunoSEQ multiplex PCR; TCRdb's copy has only in-frame clones and lacks some. The table shows about 110,000 clones, with 70% to 80% occurring only once. Specimen: peripheral blood. These receptors all come from a human donor with acute or convalescent COVID-19. The donor label of this sample is uncertain.

The V and J genes are TRBV28 and TRBJ2-3; 8 bases fit TRBD2. V gave up 5 bases and J gave up 2 bases; unmatched junction bases: 3. Germline CDR1 reads MDHEN; CDR2 reads SYDVKM. The CDR3 contains 14 residues. CDR3 sequence: CASSRGGHTDTQYF. The CDR3 nucleotides are TGTGCCAGCAGTCGGGGGGGCCACACAGATACGCAGTATTTT.

This clone has just one count. V and J are TRBV6-5 and TRBJ1-1; TRBD1 matches at 7 bases. The germline V gene encodes CDR1 MNHEY and CDR2 SVGAGI. The V gene end was trimmed by 6 bases and the J gene end by 4 bases; junction bases not matched to a gene: 11. The CDR3 covers 15 residues. For the CDR3, the DNA is TGTGCCAGCAGCTCACAGGGGCGCCGGGCCACTGAAGCTTTCTTT. This translates into CASSSQGRRATEAFF.

This chain uses TRBV18 with TRBJ1-2; 7 nucleotides line up with TRBD1. The CDR3 extends over 16 amino acids. Unmatched junction bases numbered 15, after V lost 3 bases and J lost 8 bases. CDR1 KGHSH and CDR2 LQKENI come from the germline V gene. The CDR3 region has the DNA TGTGCCAGCTCACCCAGTACGTCAGGGGGTAAAGGAGGCTACACCTTC. Protein sequence: CASSPSTSGGKGGYTF.

This clone has just a few counts. The chain is built from TRBV6-6 and TRBJ1-6; 12 positions agree with TRBD1. The J segment lost 7 bases and the V segment lost 8 bases, leaving 9 bases of the junction unmatched. CDR1 and CDR2 (germline): MNHNY, SVGAGI (reference sequence). This CDR3 is built from 16 residues. The DNA for the CDR3 is TGTGCCAGCGGCCCGGGACAGGGGGCTTCGAATTCACCCCTCCACTTT. Translation: CASGPGQGASNSPLHF.

J is TRBJ1-2 and V is TRBV27, with TRBD1 matching 7 bases. The CDR3 spans 13 residues. Unmatched junction bases numbered 4, after V lost 6 bases and J lost 3 bases. Germline lookup yields CDR1 MNHEY and CDR2 SMNVEV (reference sequence). This CDR3 reads CASSYGQDYGYTF. In DNA form, the CDR3 reads TGTGCCAGCAGCTATGGACAGGACTATGGCTACACCTTC.

This chain joins TRBV3-1 (or the pseudogene TRBV3-2) and TRBJ1-3; D gene unclear. V was clipped by 3 bases and J by 0 bases, with 9 bases between them. The CDR3 totals 15 residues. Germline V lookup: CDR1 LGHDT, CDR2 YNNKEL (reference sequence). This CDR3 reads CASSHDTSSGNTIYF. Here the CDR3 DNA reads TGTGCCAGCAGCCACGACACGAGCTCTGGAAACACCATATATTTT.

Only a few counts were recorded for this clone. The J gene is TRBJ1-1, the V gene TRBV11-2; a possible D gene is TRBD1 (6 bases). Between the trimmed V and J ends, which lost 5 bases and 1 base, there was a span of 11 bases. Germline CDR1 SGHAT, CDR2 FQNNGV. The CDR3 is made up of 14 amino acids. CDR3 region: CASSPDSSNTEAFF. The CDR3 DNA follows: TGTGCCAGCAGCCCGGACAGCTCGAACACTGAAGCTTTCTTT.